Listed here are 20 T cell receptor beta chains from one sample, sequenced in a study of blood T cell repertoires in COVID-19. Generated by immunoSEQ multiplex PCR, the TCRdb table keeps only in-frame clones and is missing some. The data show about 96,000 clones, 60% to 85% seen once. The sample comprised peripheral blood. The receptors derive from a man aged 50 to 60 who had recovered from COVID-19.

The CDR3 DNA sequence: TGCGCCAGCAGCCCGGACAGGACTGTCTCTGGAAACACCATATATTTT. Encoded protein: CASSPDRTVSGNTIYF. The chain combines TRBV4-1 with TRBJ1-3; 7 nucleotides align to TRBD1. CDR3 length: 16 residues. Germline V lookup: CDR1 MGHRA, CDR2 YSYEKL. The V and J ends lost 4 bases and 0 bases, in that order; junction bases with no gene match: 6.

The J gene is TRBJ1-1, the V gene TRBV19, with 7 bases identical to TRBD1. The CDR3 runs to 14 residues. CDR1 and CDR2 from the germline V gene are LNHDA and SQIVND (reference sequence). After removal of 6 bases from V and 6 bases from J, the junction contained 10 bases not matched to a gene. This chain's CDR3 is CASSPIQGPSEAFF. The CDR3 bases are TGTGCCAGTAGCCCAATACAGGGGCCTTCTGAAGCTTTCTTT.

Points on this clone: The same CDR3 is also encoded by other DNA sequences in this sample. The chain combines TRBV24-1 with TRBJ2-5, with 7 bases identical to TRBD1. From germline, CDR1 is KGHDR and CDR2 SFDVKD. This CDR3 is built from 14 residues. The J segment lost 2 bases and the V segment lost 2 bases, leaving 1 base of the junction unmatched. The CDR3 is CATSDSQGQETQYF. DNA for the CDR3: TGTGCCACCAGTGATTCACAGGGGCAAGAGACCCAGTACTTC.

This chain links TRBV30 with TRBJ1-5; no clear D. The CDR3 contains 14 residues. V was cut by 2 bases and J by 5 bases, with 13 bases left in between. Germline values: CDR1 GTSNPN, CDR2 SVGIG (reference sequence). In DNA form, the CDR3 reads TGTGCCTGGAGTACATTAACCAGTTATCAGCCCCAGCATTTT. Translation gives CAWSTLTSYQPQHF.

The V gene is TRBV15, the J gene TRBJ2-3; D may be TRBD2 (5 bases). The length of the CDR3 is 15 residues. Germline CDR1 and CDR2: LNHNV and YYDKDF (reference sequence). Between the trimmed V and J ends, which lost 2 bases and 10 bases, there was a span of 19 bases. CDR3 DNA: TGTGCCACCAGCAGACAGCGCGGGTCGGCCGGGGCGCAGTATTTT. Encoded protein: CATSRQRGSAGAQYF.

This chain links TRBV9 with TRBJ1-1; TRBD1 matches 9 bases. This CDR3 comprises 14 residues. V shed 4 bases and J 4 bases; nucleotides not matched to a gene: 5. The V gene's germline CDR1 is SGDLS and CDR2 YYNGEE. The CDR3 reads CASSLTGGGTEAFF. CDR3 in DNA: TGTGCCAGCAGCCTGACAGGGGGTGGCACTGAAGCTTTCTTT.

The J gene is TRBJ2-7, the V gene TRBV4-2, with D tentatively TRBD2 (5 bases). CDR1 is LGHNA, CDR2 YNFKEQ, per germline. The CDR3 is made up of 15 amino acids. V shed 0 bases and J shed 0 bases, with 9 bases lying between them. This chain's CDR3 is CASSQDIGSSYEQYF. CDR3 DNA: TGTGCCAGCAGCCAAGATATTGGGAGCTCCTACGAGCAGTACTTC.

This clone has more than one count but fewer than ten. This chain links TRBV2 with TRBJ1-1; 7 bases are shared with TRBD1. The V gene's germline CDR1 is SNHLY and CDR2 FYNNEI. After removal of 7 bases from V and 4 bases from J, the junction contained 12 bases not matched to a gene. The CDR3 runs 15 residues. The DNA for the CDR3 is TGTGCCAGCACCAACCTTTTCACAGGGGCCACTGAAGCTTTCTTT. Translated, it gives CASTNLFTGATEAFF. The full variable domain, completed using reference TRBV2 and TRBJ1-1, is EPEVTQTPSHQVTQMGQEVILRCVPISNHLYFYWYRQILGQKVEFLVSFYNNEISEKSEIFDDQFSVERPDGSNFTLKIRSTKLEDSAMYFCASTNLFTGATEAFFGQGTRLTVV.

V usage is TRBV15 and J usage is TRBJ1-1, with a tentative D call TRBD1 (5 bases). V was cut by 1 base and J by 5 bases, with 14 bases left in between. The CDR3 runs 15 residues. Germline CDR1 is LNHNV and CDR2 is YYDKDF (reference sequence). CDR3 sequence (DNA): TGTGCCACCAGCAGAGCCGGGACGGAGGGGACTGAAGCTTTCTTT. Protein: CATSRAGTEGTEAFF.

V usage is TRBV7-2 and J usage is TRBJ2-5, with D tentatively TRBD2 (6 bases). CDR1 is SGHTA, CDR2 FQGNSA, per germline. Between the trimmed V and J ends, which lost 2 bases and 5 bases, there was a span of 15 bases. The CDR3 has 15 residues. CDR3 sequence reads: CASSLLATVLETQYF. CDR3 nucleotides: TGTGCCAGCAGCTTACTAGCGACCGTCCTTGAGACCCAGTACTTC.

This chain connects TRBV12-5 to TRBJ2-5, with D tentatively TRBD1 (6 bases). Per the germline V gene, CDR1 is LGHNT and CDR2 is FRNRAP. CDR3 length: 15 residues. V was trimmed by 5 bases and J by 5 bases, leaving 18 bases between them. The CDR3 loop reads CASGPNRDNDETQYF. The CDR3, as DNA: TGTGCTAGTGGTCCCAACCGGGACAATGATGAGACCCAGTACTTC.

The V gene is TRBV9, the J gene TRBJ2-7; 7 nucleotides align to TRBD2. This CDR3 has 17 residues. Germline-derived CDR1 and CDR2 are SGDLS and YYNGEE. V lost 1 base and J lost 6; bases outside the gene matches: 16. In nucleotides, the CDR3 is TGTGCCAGCAGCGTAAAGGAGCGGGACCGACTAAAGGGCGAGCAGTACTTC. Translated: CASSVKERDRLKGEQYF.

With respect to this clone: This sample includes further DNA sequences coding for the same CDR3. The chain combines TRBV2 with TRBJ1-5, with D possibly being TRBD1 (6 bases). The CDR3 runs to 14 residues. Germline CDR1 reads SNHLY; CDR2 reads FYNNEI. V lost 1 base, J lost 5 bases, and 9 bases lay in between. In DNA form, the CDR3 reads TGTGCCAGCAGTGAAGAGGCAGGGGATCAGCCCCAGCATTTT. It encodes CASSEEAGDQPQHF.

The chain couples TRBV4-1 to TRBJ1-1; D possibly corresponds to TRBD1 (6 bases). The germline V gene encodes CDR1 MGHRA and CDR2 YSYEKL. This CDR3 region has 14 residues. Trimming stripped 1 base from V and 10 bases from J, with 16 bases between. The CDR3, as DNA: TGCGCCAGCAGCCAAGTAGCCGGGCAGGGGAGAGCTTTCTTT. It yields the protein CASSQVAGQGRAFF.

This chain connects TRBV5-5 to TRBJ1-2; the D gene is possibly TRBD1 (5 bases). Germline assignment: CDR1 SGHKS and CDR2 YYEKEE (reference sequence). CDR3 length: 14 residues. V was clipped by 4 bases and J by 8 bases, with 18 bases between them. Here the CDR3 reads CASSPTRGDRGYTF. The CDR3 coding sequence is TGTGCCAGCAGCCCTACCCGGGGGGATAGGGGCTACACCTTC.

V usage is TRBV19 and J usage is TRBJ2-6; 7 bases agree with TRBD1. Germline V gives CDR1 LNHDA, CDR2 SQIVND (reference sequence). The CDR3 extends over 13 amino acids. The ends lost 9 bases at V and 4 bases at J; junction bases unmatched: 3. CDR3 protein: CASRGLGANVLTF. In nucleotides, the CDR3 is TGTGCCAGCAGGGGGTTAGGGGCCAACGTCCTGACTTTC.

This chain connects TRBV28 to TRBJ2-2; 9 bases match TRBD1. Trimming removed 4 bases from V and 7 bases from J; junction bases left unmatched: 4. CDR1 MDHEN and CDR2 SYDVKM come from the germline V gene. CDR3 size: 14 residues. The CDR3 nucleotides are TGTGCCAGCAGTTACCACAGGGGGCGCGGGGAGCTGTTTTTT. This gives the protein CASSYHRGRGELFF.

The chain links TRBV2 to TRBJ1-6; 7 bases are shared with TRBD1. CDR1 and CDR2 from the germline V gene are SNHLY and FYNNEI. Trimming at V came to 6 bases and at J to 9 bases, leaving 11 bases not matched to a gene. The CDR3 runs 15 residues. The CDR3 spells CASRRPGQIGSPLHF. DNA for the CDR3: TGTGCCAGCAGGAGACCGGGACAGATCGGTTCACCCCTCCACTTT. The whole variable domain, filled in from reference TRBV2 and TRBJ1-6, reads EPEVTQTPSHQVTQMGQEVILRCVPISNHLYFYWYRQILGQKVEFLVSFYNNEISEKSEIFDDQFSVERPDGSNFTLKIRSTKLEDSAMYFCASRRPGQIGSPLHFGNGTRLTVT.

V usage is TRBV18 and J usage is TRBJ1-1; 7 nucleotides match TRBD1. Trimming took 3 bases from V and 1 from J; bases not matched to a gene: 2. Per the germline V gene, CDR1 is KGHSH and CDR2 is LQKENI. CDR3 length: 14 residues. CDR3 region: CASSPYRGNTEAFF. The CDR3, as DNA: TGTGCCAGCTCACCCTACAGGGGGAACACTGAAGCTTTCTTT.

This chain uses TRBV27 with TRBJ2-5; D uncertain. V lost 7 bases to trimming and J lost 1 base, with 13 bases between them. Germline V gene data show CDR1 as MNHEY and CDR2 as SMNVEV (reference sequence). The length of the CDR3 is 14 residues. This CDR3 reads CASTTELPQETQYF. CDR3 DNA sequence: TGTGCCAGCACCACGGAGCTCCCCCAAGAGACCCAGTACTTC.